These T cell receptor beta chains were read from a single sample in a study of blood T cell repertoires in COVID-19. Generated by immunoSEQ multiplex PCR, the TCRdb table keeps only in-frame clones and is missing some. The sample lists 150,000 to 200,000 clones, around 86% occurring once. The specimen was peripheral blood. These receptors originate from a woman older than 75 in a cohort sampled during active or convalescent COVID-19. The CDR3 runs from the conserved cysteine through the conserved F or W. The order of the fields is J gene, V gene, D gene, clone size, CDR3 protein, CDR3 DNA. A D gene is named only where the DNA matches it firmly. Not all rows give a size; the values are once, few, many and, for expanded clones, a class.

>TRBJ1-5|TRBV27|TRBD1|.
CASKTGANLGNQPQHF
TGTGCCAGCAAGACAGGGGCCAATCTAGGCAATCAGCCCCAGCATTTT
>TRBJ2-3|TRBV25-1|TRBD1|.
CASSERGQGIKNTDTQYF
TGTGCCAGCAGTGAACGGGGACAGGGGATAAAGAACACAGATACGCAGTATTTT
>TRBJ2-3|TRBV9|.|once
CASSPEWREADTQYF
TGTGCCAGCAGCCCCGAGTGGAGGGAAGCAGATACGCAGTATTTT
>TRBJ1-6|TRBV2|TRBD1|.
CASSEARQGGSYNSPLHF
TGTGCCAGCAGTGAAGCCAGACAGGGTGGGTCCTATAATTCACCCCTCCACTTT
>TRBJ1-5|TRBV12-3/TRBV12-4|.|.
CASSLAENQPQHF
TGTGCCAGCAGTTTAGCGGAGAATCAGCCCCAGCATTTT
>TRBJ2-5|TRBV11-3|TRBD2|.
CASSLGWGGGALQETQYF
TGTGCCAGCAGCTTAGGTTGGGGCGGGGGGGCCCTGCAGGAGACCCAGTACTTC
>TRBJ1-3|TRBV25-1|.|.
CASSELGSSGNTIYF
TGTGCCAGCAGTGAACTCGGGAGCTCTGGAAACACCATATATTTT
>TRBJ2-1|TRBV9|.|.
CASSTSPSSYNEQFF
TGTGCCAGCAGCACGAGTCCGAGCTCCTACAATGAGCAGTTCTTC
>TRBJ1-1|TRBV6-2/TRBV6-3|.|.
CASSSNLLTGEAFF
TGTGCCAGCAGTTCCAATCTTCTGACAGGTGAAGCTTTCTTT
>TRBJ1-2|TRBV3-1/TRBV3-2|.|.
CASSQVTGEGNTF
TGTGCCAGCAGCCAAGTAACAGGTGAAGGTAACACCTTC
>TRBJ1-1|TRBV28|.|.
CASSSYTEAFF
TGTGCCAGCAGTTCTTACACTGAAGCTTTCTTT
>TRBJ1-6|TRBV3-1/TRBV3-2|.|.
CASSQGAGVNSPLHF
TGTGCCAGCAGCCAGGGGGCAGGTGTTAATTCACCCCTCCACTTT